The sequence of this T cell receptor beta chain was determined in a study of T cell repertoires in cytomegalovirus infection. Across the whole study: Public TCR beta signatures marked donors with CMV infection and the matching HLA.

Germline CDR1 reads MNHNS; CDR2 reads SASEGT. This CDR3 region has 14 residues. V was clipped by 1 base and J by 2 bases; unmatched bases: 1. Study results and limitations: The response measured ex vivo was dominated by TCR beta clonotypes (HLA-C-restricted and CMV-specific).

Many counts were recorded for this clonotype. Its antigen is unknown. TCRdb analysed the reads with MiXCR anew, one entry per CDR3 protein. Here the sample spans 680,000 or so distinct CDR3 sequences, less than 40% being singletons. Sequencing input: PBMCs. The source is a human donor in good health (CMV status not recorded). Some clones in this sample may be carry-over from other donors' samples. The V gene is TRBV6-1, the J gene TRBJ2-7, with 8 bases aligning to TRBD2. The CDR3, as DNA: TGTGCCAGCAGTGAAGATAGCGGGACCTACGAGCAGTACTTC. Protein product: CASSEDSGTYEQYF.